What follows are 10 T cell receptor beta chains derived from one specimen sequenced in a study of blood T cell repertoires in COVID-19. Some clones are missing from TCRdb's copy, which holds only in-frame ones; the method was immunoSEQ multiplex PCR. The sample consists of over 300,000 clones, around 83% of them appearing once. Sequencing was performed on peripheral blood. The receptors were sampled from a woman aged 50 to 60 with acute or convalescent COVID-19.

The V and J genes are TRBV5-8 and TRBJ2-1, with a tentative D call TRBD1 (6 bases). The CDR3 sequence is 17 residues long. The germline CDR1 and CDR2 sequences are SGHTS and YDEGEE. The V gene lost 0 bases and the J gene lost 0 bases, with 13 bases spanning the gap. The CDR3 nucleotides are TGTGCCAGCAGCTTGGCGGCAGGGGTAAGCTCCTACAATGAGCAGTTCTTC. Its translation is CASSLAAGVSSYNEQFF.

As DNA, the CDR3 is TGTGCCAGCAGCATCCAGGGGCGCGGTACTAATGAAAAACTGTTTTTT. It translates to CASSIQGRGTNEKLFF. V gene TRBV5-8 combines with J gene TRBJ1-4; possibly TRBD1 for D (6 bases). The CDR3 has 16 amino acids. V lost 4 bases to trimming and J lost 2 bases, with 15 bases between them. CDR1 is SGHTS, CDR2 YDEGEE, per germline. The variable domain in full, completed from reference TRBV5-8 and TRBJ1-4, reads EAGVTQSPTHLIKTRGQQATLRCSPISGHTSVYWYQQALGLGLQFLLWYDEGEERNRGNFPPRFSGRQFPNYSSELNVNALELEDSALYLCASSIQGRGTNEKLFFGSGTQLSVL.

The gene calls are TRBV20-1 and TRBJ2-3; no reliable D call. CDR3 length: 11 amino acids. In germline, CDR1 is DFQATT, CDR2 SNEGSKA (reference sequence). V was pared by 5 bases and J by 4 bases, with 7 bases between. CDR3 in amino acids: CSAFSADTQYF. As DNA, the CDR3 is TGCAGTGCTTTTAGTGCAGATACGCAGTATTTT.

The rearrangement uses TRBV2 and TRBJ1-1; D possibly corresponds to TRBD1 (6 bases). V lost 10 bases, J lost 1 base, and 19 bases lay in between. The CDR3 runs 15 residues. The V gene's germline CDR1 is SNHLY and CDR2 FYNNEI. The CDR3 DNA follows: TGTGCCACCTCGCCAGCCCCGGGACAGAACACTGAAGCTTTCTTT. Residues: CATSPAPGQNTEAFF.

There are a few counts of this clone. CDR3 residues: CASSLRGNTEAFF. CDR3 DNA: TGCGCCAGCAGCCTCAGGGGGAACACTGAAGCTTTCTTT. The chain employs TRBV4-1 and TRBJ1-1; D may be TRBD1 (6 bases). CDR1 is MGHRA and CDR2 is YSYEKL in the germline V gene. V was shortened by 4 bases and J by 1 base, with 7 bases between the two germline ends. CDR3 length: 13 amino acids.

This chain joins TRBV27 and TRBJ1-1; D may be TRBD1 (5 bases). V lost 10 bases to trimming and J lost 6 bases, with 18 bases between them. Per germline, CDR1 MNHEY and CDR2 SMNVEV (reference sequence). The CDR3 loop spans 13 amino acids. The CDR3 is CATSSGVLSEAFF. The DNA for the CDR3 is TGTGCCACCTCGTCGGGGGTCCTTTCTGAAGCTTTCTTT.

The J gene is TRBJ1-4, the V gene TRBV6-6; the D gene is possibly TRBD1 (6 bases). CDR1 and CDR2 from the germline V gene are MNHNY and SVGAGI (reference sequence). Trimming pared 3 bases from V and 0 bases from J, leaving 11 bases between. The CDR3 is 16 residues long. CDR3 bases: TGTGCCAGCAGTTATGAGGACAGACCAACTAATGAAAAACTGTTTTTT. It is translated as CASSYEDRPTNEKLFF.

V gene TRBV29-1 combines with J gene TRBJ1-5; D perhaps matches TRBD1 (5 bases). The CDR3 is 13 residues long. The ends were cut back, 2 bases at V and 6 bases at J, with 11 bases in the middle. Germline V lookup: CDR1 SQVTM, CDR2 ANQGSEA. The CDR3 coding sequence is TGCAGCGTTGAACAGGGAGGCGGTCAGCCCCAGCATTTT. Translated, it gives CSVEQGGGQPQHF.

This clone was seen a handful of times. The CDR3 DNA sequence: TGTGCCACCGGGACAGGGGGTCTCTCTGGAAACACCATATATTTT. The encoded protein is CATGTGGLSGNTIYF. The V gene is TRBV28, the J gene TRBJ1-3; 11 bases line up with TRBD1. The CDR3 runs 15 residues. The germline V gene has CDR1 MDHEN and CDR2 SYDVKM. J gave up 0 bases and V 10 bases, and 5 bases lay outside the gene matches.

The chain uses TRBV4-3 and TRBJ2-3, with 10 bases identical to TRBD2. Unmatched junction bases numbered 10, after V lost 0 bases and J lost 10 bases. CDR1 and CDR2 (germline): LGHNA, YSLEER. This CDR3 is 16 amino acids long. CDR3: CASSQDYGVSGRPQYF. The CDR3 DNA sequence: TGCGCCAGCAGCCAAGATTACGGGGTTAGCGGGAGGCCGCAGTATTTT.